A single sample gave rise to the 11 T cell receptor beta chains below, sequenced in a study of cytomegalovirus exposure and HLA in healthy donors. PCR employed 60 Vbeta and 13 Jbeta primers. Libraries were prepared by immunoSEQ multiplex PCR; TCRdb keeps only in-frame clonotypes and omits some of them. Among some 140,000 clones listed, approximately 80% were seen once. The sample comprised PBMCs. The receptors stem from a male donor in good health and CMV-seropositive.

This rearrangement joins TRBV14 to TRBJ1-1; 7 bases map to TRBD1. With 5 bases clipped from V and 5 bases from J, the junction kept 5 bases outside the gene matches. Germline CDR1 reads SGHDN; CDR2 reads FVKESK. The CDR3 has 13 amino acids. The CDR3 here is CASSGDSRTEAFF. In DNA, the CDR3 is TGTGCCAGCAGCGGGGACAGCCGGACTGAAGCTTTCTTT.

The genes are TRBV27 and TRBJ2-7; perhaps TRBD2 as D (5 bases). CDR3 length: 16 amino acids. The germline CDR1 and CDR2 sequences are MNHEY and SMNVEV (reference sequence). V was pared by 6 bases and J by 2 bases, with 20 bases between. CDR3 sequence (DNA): TGTGCCAGCAGAAAAATCGGGGAGTCGAGGGCCTACGAGCAGTACTTC. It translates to CASRKIGESRAYEQYF.

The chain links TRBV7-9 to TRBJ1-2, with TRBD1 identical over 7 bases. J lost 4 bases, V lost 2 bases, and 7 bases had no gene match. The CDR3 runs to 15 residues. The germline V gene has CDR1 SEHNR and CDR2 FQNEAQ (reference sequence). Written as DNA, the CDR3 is TGTGCCAGCAGCTTAAGAACACAGGGGTTCTATGGCTACACCTTC. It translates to CASSLRTQGFYGYTF.

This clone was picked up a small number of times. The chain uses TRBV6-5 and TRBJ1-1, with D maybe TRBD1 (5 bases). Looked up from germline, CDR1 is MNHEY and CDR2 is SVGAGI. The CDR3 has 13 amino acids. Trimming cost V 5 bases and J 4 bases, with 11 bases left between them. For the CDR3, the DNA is TGTGCCAGCAGTCGGGGGGTGGGCACTGAAGCTTTCTTT. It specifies CASSRGVGTEAFF.

This CDR3 reads CASSYQGQGFEQYF. Written as DNA, the CDR3 is TGTGCCAGCAGTTACCAGGGACAGGGATTCGAGCAGTACTTC. The chain joins TRBV6-5 to TRBJ2-7; 9 bases line up with TRBD1. CDR1 is MNHEY and CDR2 is SVGAGI in the germline V gene. V lost 2 bases and J lost 6; bases outside the gene matches: 5. The CDR3 spans 14 residues.

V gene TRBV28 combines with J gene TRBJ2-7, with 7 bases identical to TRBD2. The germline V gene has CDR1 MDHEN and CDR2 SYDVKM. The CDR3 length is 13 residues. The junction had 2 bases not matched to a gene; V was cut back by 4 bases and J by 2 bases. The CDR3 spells CASSSGTTYEQYF. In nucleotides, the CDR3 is TGTGCCAGCAGTTCGGGGACTACCTACGAGCAGTACTTC.

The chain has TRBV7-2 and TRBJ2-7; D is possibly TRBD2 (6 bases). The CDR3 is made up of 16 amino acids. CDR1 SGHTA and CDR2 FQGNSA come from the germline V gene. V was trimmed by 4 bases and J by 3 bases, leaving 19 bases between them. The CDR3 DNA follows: TGTGCCAGCAGCTCCTTAGAGGGGACTCGCCACTACGAGCAGTACTTC. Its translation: CASSSLEGTRHYEQYF. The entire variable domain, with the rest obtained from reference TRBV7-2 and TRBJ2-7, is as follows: GAGVSQSPSNKVTEKGKDVELRCDPISGHTALYWYRQSLGQGLEFLIYFQGNSAPDKSGLPSDRFSAERTGGSVSTLTIQRTQQEDSAVYLCASSSLEGTRHYEQYFGPGTRLTVT.

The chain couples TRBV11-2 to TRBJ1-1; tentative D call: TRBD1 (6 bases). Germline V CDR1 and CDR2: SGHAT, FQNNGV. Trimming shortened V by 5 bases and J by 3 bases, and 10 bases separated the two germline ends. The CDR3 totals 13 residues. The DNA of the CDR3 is TGTGCCAGCAGCCGACAGGAGGACACTGAAGCTTTCTTT. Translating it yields CASSRQEDTEAFF.

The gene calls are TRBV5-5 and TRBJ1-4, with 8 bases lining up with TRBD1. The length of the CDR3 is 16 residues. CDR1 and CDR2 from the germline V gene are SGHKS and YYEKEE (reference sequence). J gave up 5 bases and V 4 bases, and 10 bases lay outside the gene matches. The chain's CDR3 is CASSARTGGRNEKLFF. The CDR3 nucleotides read TGTGCCAGCAGCGCCCGAACAGGGGGAAGGAATGAAAAACTGTTTTTT.

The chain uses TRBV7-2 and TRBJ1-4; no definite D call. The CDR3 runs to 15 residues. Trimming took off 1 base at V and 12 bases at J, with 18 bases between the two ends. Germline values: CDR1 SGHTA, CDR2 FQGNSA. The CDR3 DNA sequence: TGTGCCAGCAGCTTAGATCCTAGCCCTAATGGGGAACTGTTTTTT. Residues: CASSLDPSPNGELFF.

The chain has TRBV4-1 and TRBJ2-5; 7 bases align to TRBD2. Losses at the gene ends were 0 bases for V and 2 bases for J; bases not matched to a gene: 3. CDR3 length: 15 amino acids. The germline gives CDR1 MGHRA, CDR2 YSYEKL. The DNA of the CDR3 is TGCGCCAGCAGCCAAGATCCGGGGGGACAAGAGACCCAGTACTTC. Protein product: CASSQDPGGQETQYF.